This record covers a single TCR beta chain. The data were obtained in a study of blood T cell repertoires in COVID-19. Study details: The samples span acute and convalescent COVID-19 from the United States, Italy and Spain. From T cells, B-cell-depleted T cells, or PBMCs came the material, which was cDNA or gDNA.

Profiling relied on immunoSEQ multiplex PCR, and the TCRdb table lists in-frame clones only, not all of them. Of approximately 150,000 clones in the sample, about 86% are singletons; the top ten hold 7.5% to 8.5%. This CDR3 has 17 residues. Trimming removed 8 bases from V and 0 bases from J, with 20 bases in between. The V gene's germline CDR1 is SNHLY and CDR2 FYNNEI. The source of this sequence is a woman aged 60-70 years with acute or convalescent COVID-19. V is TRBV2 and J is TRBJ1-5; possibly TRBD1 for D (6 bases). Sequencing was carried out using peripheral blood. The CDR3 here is CASQEGHTANSNQPQHF. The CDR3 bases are TGTGCCAGCCAAGAGGGACATACAGCGAATAGCAATCAGCCCCAGCATTTT.